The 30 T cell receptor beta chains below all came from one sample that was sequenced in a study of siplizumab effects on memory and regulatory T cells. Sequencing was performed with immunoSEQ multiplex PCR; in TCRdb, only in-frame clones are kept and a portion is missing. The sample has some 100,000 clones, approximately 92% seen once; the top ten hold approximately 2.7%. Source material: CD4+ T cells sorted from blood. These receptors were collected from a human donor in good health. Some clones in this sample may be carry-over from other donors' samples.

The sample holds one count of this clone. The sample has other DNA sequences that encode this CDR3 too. CDR3: CASSLSSGANVLTF. The CDR3 DNA is TGTGCCAGCAGTCTCAGCTCTGGGGCCAACGTCCTGACTTTC. The chain carries TRBV27 and TRBJ2-6; D is undetermined. Trimming removed 5 bases from V and 0 bases from J, with 5 bases in between. The CDR3 is 14 residues long. Germline lookup yields CDR1 MNHEY and CDR2 SMNVEV (reference sequence). The full variable domain, with the rest looked up from reference TRBV27 and TRBJ2-6, is EAQVTQNPRYLITVTGKKLTVTCSQNMNHEYMSWYRQDPGLGLRQIYYSMNVEVTDKGDVPEGYKVSRKEKRNFPLILESPSPNQTSLYFCASSLSSGANVLTFGAGSRLTVL.

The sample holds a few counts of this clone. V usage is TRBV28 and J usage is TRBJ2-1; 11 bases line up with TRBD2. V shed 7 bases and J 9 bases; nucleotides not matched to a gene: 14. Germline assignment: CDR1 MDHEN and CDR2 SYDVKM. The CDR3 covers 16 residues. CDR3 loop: CASTPPGLAGGGEQFF. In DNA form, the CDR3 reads TGTGCCAGCACCCCCCCAGGGCTAGCGGGAGGCGGTGAGCAGTTCTTC.

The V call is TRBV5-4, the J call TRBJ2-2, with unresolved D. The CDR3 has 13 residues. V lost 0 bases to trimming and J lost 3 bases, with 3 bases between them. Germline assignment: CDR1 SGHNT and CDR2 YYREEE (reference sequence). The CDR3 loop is CASSLDYTGELFF. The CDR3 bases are TGTGCCAGCAGCTTGGACTACACCGGGGAGCTGTTTTTT.

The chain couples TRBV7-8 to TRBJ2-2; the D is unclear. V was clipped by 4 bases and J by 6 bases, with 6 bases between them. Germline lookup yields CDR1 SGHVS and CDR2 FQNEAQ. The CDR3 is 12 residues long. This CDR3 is CASSSQSGELFF. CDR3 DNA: TGTGCCAGCAGCTCGCAGTCCGGGGAGCTGTTTTTT.

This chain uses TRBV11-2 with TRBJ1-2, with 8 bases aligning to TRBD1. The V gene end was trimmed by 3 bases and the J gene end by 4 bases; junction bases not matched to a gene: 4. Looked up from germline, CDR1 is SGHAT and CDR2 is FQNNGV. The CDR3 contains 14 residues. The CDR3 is CASSFQGATYGYTF. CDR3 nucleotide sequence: TGTGCCAGCAGCTTTCAGGGGGCGACCTATGGCTACACCTTC.

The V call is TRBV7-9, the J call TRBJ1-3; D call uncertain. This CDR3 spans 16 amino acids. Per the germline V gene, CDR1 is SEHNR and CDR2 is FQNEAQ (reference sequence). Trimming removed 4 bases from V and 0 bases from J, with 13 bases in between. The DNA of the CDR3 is TGTGCCAGCAGCTCCCTGGCAAGGGACTCTGGAAACACCATATATTTT. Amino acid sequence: CASSSLARDSGNTIYF.

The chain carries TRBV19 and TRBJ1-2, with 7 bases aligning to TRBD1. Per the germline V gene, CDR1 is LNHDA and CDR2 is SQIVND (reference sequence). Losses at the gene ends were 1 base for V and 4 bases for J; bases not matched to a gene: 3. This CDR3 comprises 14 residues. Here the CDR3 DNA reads TGTGCCAGTAGTATAGCCCGGGACAGCTATGGCTACACCTTC. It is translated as CASSIARDSYGYTF. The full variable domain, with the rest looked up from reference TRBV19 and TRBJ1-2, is DGGITQSPKYLFRKEGQNVTLSCEQNLNHDAMYWYRQDPGQGLRLIYYSQIVNDFQKGDIAEGYSVSREKKESFPLTVTSAQKNPTAFYLCASSIARDSYGYTFGSGTRLTVV.

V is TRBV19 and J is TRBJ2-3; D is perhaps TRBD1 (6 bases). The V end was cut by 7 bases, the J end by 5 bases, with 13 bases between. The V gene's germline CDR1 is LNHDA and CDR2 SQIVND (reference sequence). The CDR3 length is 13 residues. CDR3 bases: TGTGCCAGTAATAGGGGACAAGAAGATACGCAGTATTTT. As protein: CASNRGQEDTQYF.

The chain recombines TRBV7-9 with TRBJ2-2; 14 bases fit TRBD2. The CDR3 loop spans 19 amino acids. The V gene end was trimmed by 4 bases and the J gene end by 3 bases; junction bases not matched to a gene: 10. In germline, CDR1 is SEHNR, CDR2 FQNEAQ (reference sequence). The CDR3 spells CASSSPGLAGEGDTGELFF. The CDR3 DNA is TGTGCCAGCAGCTCCCCGGGACTAGCGGGAGAAGGTGACACCGGGGAGCTGTTTTTT. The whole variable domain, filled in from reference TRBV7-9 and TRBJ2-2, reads DTGVSQNPRHKITKRGQNVTFRCDPISEHNRLYWYRQTLGQGPEFLTYFQNEAQLEKSRLLSDRFSAERPKGSFSTLEIQRTEQGDSAMYLCASSSPGLAGEGDTGELFFGEGSRLTVL.

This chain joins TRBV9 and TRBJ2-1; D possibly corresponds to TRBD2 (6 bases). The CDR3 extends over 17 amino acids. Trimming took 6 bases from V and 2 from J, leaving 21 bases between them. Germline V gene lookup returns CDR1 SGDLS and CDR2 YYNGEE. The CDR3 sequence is CASNEGGGPKTYNEQFF. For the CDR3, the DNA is TGTGCCAGCAACGAGGGAGGCGGGCCGAAAACCTACAATGAGCAGTTCTTC.

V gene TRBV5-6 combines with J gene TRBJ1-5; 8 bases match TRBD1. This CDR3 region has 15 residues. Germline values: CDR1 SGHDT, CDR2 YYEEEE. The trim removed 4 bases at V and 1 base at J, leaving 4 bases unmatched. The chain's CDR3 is CASSRGQGSNQPQHF. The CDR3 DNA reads TGTGCCAGCAGCCGCGGACAGGGAAGCAATCAGCCCCAGCATTTT.

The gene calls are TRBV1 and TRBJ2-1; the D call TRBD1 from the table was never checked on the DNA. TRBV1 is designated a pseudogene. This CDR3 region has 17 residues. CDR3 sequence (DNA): TGCACCAGCAGCCAAGATGAGGGACAGGGGTCCTACAATGAGCAGTTCTTC. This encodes CTSSQDEGQGSYNEQFF.

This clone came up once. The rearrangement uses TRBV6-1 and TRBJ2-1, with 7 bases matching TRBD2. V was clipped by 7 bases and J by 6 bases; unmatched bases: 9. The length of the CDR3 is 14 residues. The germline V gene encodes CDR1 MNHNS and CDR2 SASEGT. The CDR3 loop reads CASTRLARGNEQFF. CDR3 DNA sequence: TGTGCCAGCACCAGACTAGCAAGGGGCAATGAGCAGTTCTTC.

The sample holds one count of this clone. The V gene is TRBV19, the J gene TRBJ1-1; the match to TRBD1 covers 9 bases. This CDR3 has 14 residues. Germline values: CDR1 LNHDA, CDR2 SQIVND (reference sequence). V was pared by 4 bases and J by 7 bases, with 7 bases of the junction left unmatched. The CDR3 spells CASSRDREGFEAFF. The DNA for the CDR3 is TGTGCCAGTAGTAGGGACAGGGAAGGATTTGAAGCTTTCTTT.

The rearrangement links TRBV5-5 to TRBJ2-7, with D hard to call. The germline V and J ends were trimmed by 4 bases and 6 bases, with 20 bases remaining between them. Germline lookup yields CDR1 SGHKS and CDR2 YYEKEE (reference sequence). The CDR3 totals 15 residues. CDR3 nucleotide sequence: TGTGCCAGCAGCCTCCGGATAGGACCTGCAGGCGAGCAGTACTTC. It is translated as CASSLRIGPAGEQYF.

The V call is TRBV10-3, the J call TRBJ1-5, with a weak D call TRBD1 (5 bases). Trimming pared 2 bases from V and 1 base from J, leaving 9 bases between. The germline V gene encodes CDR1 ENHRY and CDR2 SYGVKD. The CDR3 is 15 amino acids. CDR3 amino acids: CAISEGRASNQPQHF. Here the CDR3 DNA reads TGTGCCATCAGTGAGGGCAGGGCAAGCAATCAGCCCCAGCATTTT.

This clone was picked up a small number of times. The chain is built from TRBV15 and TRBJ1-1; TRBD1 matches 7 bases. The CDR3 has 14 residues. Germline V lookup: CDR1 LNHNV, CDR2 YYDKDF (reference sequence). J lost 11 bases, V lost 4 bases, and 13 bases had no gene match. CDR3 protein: CATSNRLWDSGAFF. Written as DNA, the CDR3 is TGTGCCACCAGCAACCGACTCTGGGACAGCGGGGCTTTCTTT.

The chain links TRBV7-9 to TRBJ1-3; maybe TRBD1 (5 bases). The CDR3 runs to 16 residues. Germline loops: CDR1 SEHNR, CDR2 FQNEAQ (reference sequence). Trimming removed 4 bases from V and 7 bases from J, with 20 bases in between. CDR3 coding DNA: TGTGCCAGCAGCTCGTCCCAGAGAGGGGAGGGGAACACCATATATTTT. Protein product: CASSSSQRGEGNTIYF.

The CDR3 DNA sequence: TGTGCCTGGAGTGTGGTAGCGGGGGCTACAGATACGCAGTATTTT. It codes for CAWSVVAGATDTQYF. This chain uses TRBV30 with TRBJ2-3, with 9 bases aligning to TRBD2. V trimming: 0 bases; J trimming: 3 bases; junction bases outside the gene matches: 4. The CDR3 loop spans 15 amino acids. CDR1 and CDR2 from the germline V gene are GTSNPN and SVGIG (reference sequence).

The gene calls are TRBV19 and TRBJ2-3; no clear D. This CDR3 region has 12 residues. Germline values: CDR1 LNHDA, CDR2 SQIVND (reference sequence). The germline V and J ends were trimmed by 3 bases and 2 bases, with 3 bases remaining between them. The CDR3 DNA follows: TGTGCCAGTAGTATTCACACAGATACGCAGTATTTT. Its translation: CASSIHTDTQYF. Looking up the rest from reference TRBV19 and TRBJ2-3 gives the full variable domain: DGGITQSPKYLFRKEGQNVTLSCEQNLNHDAMYWYRQDPGQGLRLIYYSQIVNDFQKGDIAEGYSVSREKKESFPLTVTSAQKNPTAFYLCASSIHTDTQYFGPGTRLTVL.

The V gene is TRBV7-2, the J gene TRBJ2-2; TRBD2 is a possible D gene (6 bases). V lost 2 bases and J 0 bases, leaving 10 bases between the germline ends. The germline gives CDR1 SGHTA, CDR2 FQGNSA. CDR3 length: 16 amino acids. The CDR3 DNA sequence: TGTGCCAGCAGCTTAAGGCGGGGCGCGAACACCGGGGAGCTGTTTTTT. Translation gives CASSLRRGANTGELFF.

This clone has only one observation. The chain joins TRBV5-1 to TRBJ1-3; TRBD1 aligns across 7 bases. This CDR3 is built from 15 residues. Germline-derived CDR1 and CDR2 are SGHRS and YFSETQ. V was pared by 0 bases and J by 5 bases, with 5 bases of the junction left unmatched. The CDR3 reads CASSLEQGLRNTIYF. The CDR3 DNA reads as TGCGCCAGCAGCTTGGAACAGGGGCTTAGAAACACCATATATTTT.

CDR3 sequence: CASSGGPSYEQYF. CDR3 bases: TGTGCCAGCAGCGGGGGGCCCTCTTACGAGCAGTACTTC. V and J are TRBV4-2 and TRBJ2-7; TRBD1 or TRBD2 may be the D gene (6 bases each). V was pared by 5 bases and J by 4 bases, with 12 bases between. This CDR3 comprises 13 residues. Germline V lookup: CDR1 LGHNA, CDR2 YNFKEQ.

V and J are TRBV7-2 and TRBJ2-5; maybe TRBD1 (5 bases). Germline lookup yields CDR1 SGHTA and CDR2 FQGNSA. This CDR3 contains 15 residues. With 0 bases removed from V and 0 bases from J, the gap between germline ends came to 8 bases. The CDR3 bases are TGTGCCAGCAGCTTAGCGGGGCTGTACCAAGAGACCCAGTACTTC. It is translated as CASSLAGLYQETQYF.

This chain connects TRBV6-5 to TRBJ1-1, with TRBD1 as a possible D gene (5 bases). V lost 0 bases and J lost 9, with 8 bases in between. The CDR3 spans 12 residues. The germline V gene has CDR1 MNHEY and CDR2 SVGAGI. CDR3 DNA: TGTGCCAGCAGTTACTCGGCAGGGAAAGCTTTCTTT. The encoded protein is CASSYSAGKAFF.

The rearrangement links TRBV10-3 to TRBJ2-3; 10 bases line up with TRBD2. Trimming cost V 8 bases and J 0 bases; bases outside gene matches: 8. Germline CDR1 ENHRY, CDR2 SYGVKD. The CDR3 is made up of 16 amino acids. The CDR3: CAIGRSGRTSTDTQYF. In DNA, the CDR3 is TGTGCCATCGGCCGTAGCGGGAGGACCAGCACAGATACGCAGTATTTT.

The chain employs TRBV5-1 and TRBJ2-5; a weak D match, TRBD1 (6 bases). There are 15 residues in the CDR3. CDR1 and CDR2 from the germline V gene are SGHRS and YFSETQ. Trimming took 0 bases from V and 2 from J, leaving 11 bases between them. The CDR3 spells CASSLGPGDQETQYF. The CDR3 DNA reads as TGCGCCAGCAGCTTGGGACCAGGGGATCAAGAGACCCAGTACTTC.

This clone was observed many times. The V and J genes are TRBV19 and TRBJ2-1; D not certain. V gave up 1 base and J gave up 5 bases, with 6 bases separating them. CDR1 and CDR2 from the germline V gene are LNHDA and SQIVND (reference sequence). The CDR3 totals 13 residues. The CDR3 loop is CASSIAANNEQFF. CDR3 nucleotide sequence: TGTGCCAGTAGTATAGCGGCCAACAATGAGCAGTTCTTC.

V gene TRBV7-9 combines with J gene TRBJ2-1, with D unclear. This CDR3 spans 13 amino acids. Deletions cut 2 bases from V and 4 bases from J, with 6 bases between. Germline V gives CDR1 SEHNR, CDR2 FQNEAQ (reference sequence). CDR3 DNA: TGTGCCAGCAGCTTACCGAATTACAATGAGCAGTTCTTC. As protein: CASSLPNYNEQFF. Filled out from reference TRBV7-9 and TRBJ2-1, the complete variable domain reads DTGVSQNPRHKITKRGQNVTFRCDPISEHNRLYWYRQTLGQGPEFLTYFQNEAQLEKSRLLSDRFSAERPKGSFSTLEIQRTEQGDSAMYLCASSLPNYNEQFFGPGTRLTVL.

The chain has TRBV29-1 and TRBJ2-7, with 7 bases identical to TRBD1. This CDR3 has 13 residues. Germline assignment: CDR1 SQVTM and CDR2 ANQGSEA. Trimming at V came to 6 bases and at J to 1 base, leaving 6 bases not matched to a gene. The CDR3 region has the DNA TGCAGCGTAGGCAACAGGGGTTCCTACGAGCAGTACTTC. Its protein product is CSVGNRGSYEQYF.